This record concerns one T cell receptor (beta chain) sequence. Its antigen is currently unknown. An end of the junction differs from the germline gene, which may be a read error. Each sample's TCRB immunosequencing used five hundred nanograms of biopsy DNA. Some clones are missing from TCRdb's copy, which holds only in-frame ones; the method was immunoSEQ multiplex PCR. The profile shows 7,000 to 9,500 clones, 70% to 80% of them singletons. The sample originates from a study of T cell repertoires in ileal Crohn's disease. Background on the study: About half received postoperative treatment, about ten with thiopurines and 15 to 20 anti-TNF.

Study observations and caveats: Endoscopic recurrence occurred in every patient whose clonality exceeded 26.8%. Active smokers at surgery had more clonal expansions than non-smokers.

Germline CDR1 SQVTM, CDR2 ANQGSEA. The CDR3 length is 13 residues. The sequence derives from an adult with Crohn's disease. The source material was ileal tissue. The V and J genes are TRBV29-1 and TRBJ1-1, with TRBD1 matching over 7 bases. In nucleotides, the CDR3 is TGCAGCGTCGAAGGGGGCTTGAACACTGAAGCTTTCTTT. The encoded protein is CSVEGGLNTEAFF.